This T cell receptor beta chain was sequenced in a study of cytomegalovirus exposure and HLA in healthy donors. This clone has more than one count but fewer than ten. Germline values: CDR1 MNHEY, CDR2 SVGAGI. The CDR3 length is 13 residues. With 4 bases removed from V and 11 bases from J, the gap between germline ends came to 17 bases. Primers for the PCR totalled 60 Vbeta and 13 Jbeta. Profiling relied on immunoSEQ multiplex PCR, and the TCRdb table lists in-frame clones only, not all of them. The table includes about 130,000 clones, about two thirds detected once. J is TRBJ1-1 and V is TRBV6-5, with D unclear. The clonotype originates from a man aged 55 to 70 in good health and CMV-seropositive. Sample: PBMCs. CDR3 DNA sequence: TGTGCCAGCAGTTCGGGTCTACGGAGCGGGGCTTTCTTT. Protein product: CASSSGLRSGAFF.